This record concerns one TCR beta chain sequence. Its antigen is still unknown. The data originate from a study of a mutant IDH1 vaccine in newly diagnosed glioma. Overall study context: Vaccination was launched 4-6 weeks after radiotherapy alone, or with temozolomide cycles.

Regarding time point: week 23, last vaccination. In every dose of vaccine, 300 ug of mutant IDH1 20-mer peptide was given alongside topical imiquimod. Overall study findings and caveats: It seemed that pseudoprogression was not linked to changes in the top peripheral T cell clonotypes.

Using immunoSEQ multiplex PCR, the repertoire was profiled, and TCRdb retains in-frame clones only, with some absent. The sample has around 41,000 clones, about 79% seen once. V lost 0 bases and J 0 bases, leaving 9 bases between the germline ends. CDR3 size: 16 residues. Germline values: CDR1 LGHNA, CDR2 YSLEER. This clonotype was obtained from a middle-aged woman with glioma. Some clones in this sample may be carry-over from other donors' samples. The chain carries TRBV4-3 and TRBJ2-1; no firm D call. The sequencing here drew on PBMCs, taken from a glioma patient whose treatment included an IDH1 peptide vaccine. CDR3: CASSQDRTSSYNEQFF. The CDR3 DNA sequence: TGCGCCAGCAGCCAAGATAGGACGAGCTCCTACAATGAGCAGTTCTTC.